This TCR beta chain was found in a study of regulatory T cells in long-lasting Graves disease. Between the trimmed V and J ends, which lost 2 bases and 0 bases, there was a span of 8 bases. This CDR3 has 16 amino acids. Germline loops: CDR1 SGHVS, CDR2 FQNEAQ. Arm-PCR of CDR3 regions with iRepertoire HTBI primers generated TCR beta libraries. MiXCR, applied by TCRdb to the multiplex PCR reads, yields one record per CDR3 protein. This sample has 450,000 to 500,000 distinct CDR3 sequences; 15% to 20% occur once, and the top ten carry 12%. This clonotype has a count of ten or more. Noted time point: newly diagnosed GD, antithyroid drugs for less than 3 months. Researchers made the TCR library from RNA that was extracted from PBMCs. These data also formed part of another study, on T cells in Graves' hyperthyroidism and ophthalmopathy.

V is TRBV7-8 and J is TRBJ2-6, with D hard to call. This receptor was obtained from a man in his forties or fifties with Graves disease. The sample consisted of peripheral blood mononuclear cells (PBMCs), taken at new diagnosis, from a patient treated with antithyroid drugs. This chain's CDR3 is CASSLTPHSGANVLTF. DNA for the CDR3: TGTGCCAGCAGCTTAACACCTCACTCTGGGGCCAACGTCCTGACTTTC.